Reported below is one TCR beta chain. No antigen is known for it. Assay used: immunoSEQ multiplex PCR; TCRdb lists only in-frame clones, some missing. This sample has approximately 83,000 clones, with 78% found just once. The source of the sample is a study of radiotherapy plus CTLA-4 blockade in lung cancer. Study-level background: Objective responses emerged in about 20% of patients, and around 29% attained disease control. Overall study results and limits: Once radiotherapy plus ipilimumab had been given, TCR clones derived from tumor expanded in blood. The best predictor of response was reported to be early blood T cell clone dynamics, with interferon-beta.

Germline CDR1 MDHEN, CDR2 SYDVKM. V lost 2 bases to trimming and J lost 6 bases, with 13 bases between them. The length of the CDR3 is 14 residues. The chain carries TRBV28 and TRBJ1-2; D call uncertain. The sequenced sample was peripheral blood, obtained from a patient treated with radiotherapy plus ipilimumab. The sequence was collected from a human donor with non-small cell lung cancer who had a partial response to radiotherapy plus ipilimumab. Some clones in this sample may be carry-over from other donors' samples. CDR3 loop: CASSLPLNEDGYTF. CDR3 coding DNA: TGTGCCAGCAGTTTACCCTTGAACGAGGATGGCTACACCTTC.